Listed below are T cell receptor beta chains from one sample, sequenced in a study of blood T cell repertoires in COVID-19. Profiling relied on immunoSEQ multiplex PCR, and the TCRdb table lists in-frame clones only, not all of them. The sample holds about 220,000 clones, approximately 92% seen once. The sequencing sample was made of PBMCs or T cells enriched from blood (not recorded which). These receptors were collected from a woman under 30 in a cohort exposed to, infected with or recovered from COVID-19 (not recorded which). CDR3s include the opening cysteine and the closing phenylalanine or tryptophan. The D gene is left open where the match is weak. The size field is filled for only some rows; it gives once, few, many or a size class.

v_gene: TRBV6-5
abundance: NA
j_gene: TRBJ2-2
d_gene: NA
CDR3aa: CASSYVQGNTGELFF
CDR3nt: TGTGCCAGCAGTTACGTTCAGGGGAACACCGGGGAGCTGTTTTTT

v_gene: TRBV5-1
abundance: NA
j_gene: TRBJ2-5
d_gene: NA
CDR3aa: CASSLNGGVQETQYF
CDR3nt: TGCGCCAGCAGCTTGAATGGAGGGGTTCAAGAGACCCAGTACTTC

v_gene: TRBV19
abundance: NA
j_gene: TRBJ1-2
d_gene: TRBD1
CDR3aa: CASRVRDRGNYGYTF
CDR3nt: TGTGCCAGTAGGGTCCGGGACAGGGGCAACTATGGCTACACCTTC

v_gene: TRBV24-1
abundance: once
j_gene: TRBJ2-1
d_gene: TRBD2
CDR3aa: CATGQSGGPYNEQFF
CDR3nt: TGTGCCACCGGGCAGAGCGGGGGCCCCTACAATGAGCAGTTCTTC

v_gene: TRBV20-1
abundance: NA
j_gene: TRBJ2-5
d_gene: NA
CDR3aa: CSGVGGETQYF
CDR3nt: TGCAGTGGCGTAGGAGGAGAGACCCAGTACTTC

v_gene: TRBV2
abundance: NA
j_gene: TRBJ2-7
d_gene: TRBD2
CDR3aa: CASRVTSGASYEQYF
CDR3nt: TGTGCCAGCAGAGTCACTAGCGGGGCCTCCTACGAGCAGTACTTC

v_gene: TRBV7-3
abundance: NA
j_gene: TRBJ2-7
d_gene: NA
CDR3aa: CASSSHPDSYEQYF
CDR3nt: TGTGCCAGCAGCTCTCACCCGGACAGCTACGAGCAGTACTTC

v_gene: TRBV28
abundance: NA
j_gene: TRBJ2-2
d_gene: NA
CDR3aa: CASSLGGGTGELFF
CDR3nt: TGTGCCAGCAGTCTAGGGGGGGGTACCGGGGAGCTGTTTTTT

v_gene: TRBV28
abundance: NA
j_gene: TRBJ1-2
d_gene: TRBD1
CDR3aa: CASSYTGGTDGYTF
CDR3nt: TGTGCCAGCAGTTACACAGGGGGTACCGATGGCTACACCTTC

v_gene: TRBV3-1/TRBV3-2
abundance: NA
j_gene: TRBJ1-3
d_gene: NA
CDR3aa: CASSQEPRGLVGNTIYF
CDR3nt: TGTGCCAGCAGCCAAGAACCGCGCGGGTTGGTTGGAAACACCATATATTTT

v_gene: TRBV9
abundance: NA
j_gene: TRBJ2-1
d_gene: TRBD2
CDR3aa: CASSLSSGGAWNEQFF
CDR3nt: TGTGCCAGCAGCCTTTCTAGCGGGGGGGCCTGGAATGAGCAGTTCTTC

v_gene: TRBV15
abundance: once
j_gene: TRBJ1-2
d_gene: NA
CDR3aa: CATSRDLGAGYGYTF
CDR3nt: TGTGCCACCAGCAGAGATTTGGGGGCCGGCTATGGCTACACCTTC

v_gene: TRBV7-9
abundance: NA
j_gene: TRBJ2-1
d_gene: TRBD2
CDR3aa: CASSLLAGGANEQFF
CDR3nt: TGTGCCAGCAGCCTCCTAGCGGGAGGTGCCAATGAGCAGTTCTTC

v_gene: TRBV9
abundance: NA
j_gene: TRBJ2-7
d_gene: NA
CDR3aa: CASSRGQLEQYF
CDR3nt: TGTGCCAGCAGCCGAGGGCAGCTCGAGCAGTACTTC

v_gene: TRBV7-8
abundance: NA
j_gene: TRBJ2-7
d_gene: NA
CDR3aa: CASSPGGGGSYEQYF
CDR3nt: TGTGCCAGCAGCCCCGGGGGCGGGGGCTCCTACGAGCAGTACTTC

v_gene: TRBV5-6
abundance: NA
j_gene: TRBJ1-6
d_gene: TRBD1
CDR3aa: CASSWRGQGVSSPLHF
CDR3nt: TGTGCCAGCAGCTGGCGGGGACAGGGAGTGAGTTCACCCCTCCACTTT

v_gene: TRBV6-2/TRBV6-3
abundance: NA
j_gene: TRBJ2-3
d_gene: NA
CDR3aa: CASSYSKAADTDTQYF
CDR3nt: TGTGCCAGCAGTTACTCTAAAGCCGCTGACACAGATACGCAGTATTTT

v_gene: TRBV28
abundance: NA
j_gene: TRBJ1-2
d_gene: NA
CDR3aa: CASSLSDYGYTF
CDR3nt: TGTGCCAGCAGTTTAAGCGACTATGGCTACACCTTC

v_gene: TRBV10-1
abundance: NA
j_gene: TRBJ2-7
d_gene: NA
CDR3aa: CASSPAGDEQYF
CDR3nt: TGCGCCAGCAGCCCCGCCGGGGACGAGCAGTACTTC

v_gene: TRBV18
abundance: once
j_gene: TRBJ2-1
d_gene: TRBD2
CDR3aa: CASSQALAGFNEQFF
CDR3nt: TGTGCCAGCTCACAGGCTCTAGCGGGCTTCAATGAGCAGTTCTTC

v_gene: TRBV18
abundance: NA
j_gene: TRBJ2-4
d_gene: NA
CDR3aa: CASSQTTDLAKNIQYF
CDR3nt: TGTGCCAGCTCACAGACGACAGACTTAGCCAAAAACATTCAGTACTTC

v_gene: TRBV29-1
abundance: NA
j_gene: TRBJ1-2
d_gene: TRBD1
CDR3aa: CSVEDRGGPGYTF
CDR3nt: TGCAGCGTTGAGGACAGGGGCGGACCTGGCTACACCTTC

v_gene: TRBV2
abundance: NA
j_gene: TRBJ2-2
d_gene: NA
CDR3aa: CASKQNTGELFF
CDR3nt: TGTGCCAGCAAGCAGAACACCGGGGAGCTGTTTTTT

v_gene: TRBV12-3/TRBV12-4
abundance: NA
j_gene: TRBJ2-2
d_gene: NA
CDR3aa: CAWGRRNTGELFF
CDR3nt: TGTGCCTGGGGGCGGAGGAACACCGGGGAGCTGTTTTTT

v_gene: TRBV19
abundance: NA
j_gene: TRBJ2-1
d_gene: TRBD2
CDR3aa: CASSIFLAGALYSYNEQFF
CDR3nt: TGTGCCAGTAGTATATTCCTAGCGGGGGCCCTTTACTCCTACAATGAGCAGTTCTTC

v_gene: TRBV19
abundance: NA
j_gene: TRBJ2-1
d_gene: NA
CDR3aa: CASTSGLGTNEQFF
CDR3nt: NA

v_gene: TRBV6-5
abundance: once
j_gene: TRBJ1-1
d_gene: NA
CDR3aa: CASSPNDRLNTEAFF
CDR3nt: TGTGCCAGCAGTCCCAACGACAGGCTGAACACTGAAGCTTTCTTT

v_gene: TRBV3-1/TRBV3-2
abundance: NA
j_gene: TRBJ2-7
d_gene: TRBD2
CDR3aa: CASSQPLRSGGAHYEQYF
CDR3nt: TGTGCCAGCAGCCAACCACTAAGAAGCGGGGGGGCCCACTACGAGCAGTACTTC

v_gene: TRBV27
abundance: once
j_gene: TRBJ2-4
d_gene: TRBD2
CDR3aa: CASSPRLAGGDIQYF
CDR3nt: TGTGCCAGCAGTCCGCGACTAGCGGGAGGAGACATTCAGTACTTC

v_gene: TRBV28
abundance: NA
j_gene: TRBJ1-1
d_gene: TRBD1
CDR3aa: CASSFLQGDEAFF
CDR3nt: TGTGCCAGCAGTTTCCTACAGGGGGATGAAGCTTTCTTT

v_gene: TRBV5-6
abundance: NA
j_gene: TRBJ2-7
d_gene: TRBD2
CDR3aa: CASSCPGLDLYEQYF
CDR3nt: TGTGCCAGCAGCTGCCCGGGACTAGATCTCTACGAGCAGTACTTC

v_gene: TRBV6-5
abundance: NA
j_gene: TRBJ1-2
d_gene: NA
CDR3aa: CASRGWTYANYGYTF
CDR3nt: TGTGCCAGCAGGGGATGGACTTATGCTAACTATGGCTACACCTTC